The rows below give T cell receptor beta chains drawn from one sample of a study of siplizumab effects on memory and regulatory T cells. Sequencing used immunoSEQ multiplex PCR; TCRdb keeps in-frame clones, though not all of them. The sample contains over 100,000 clones, around 95% of which appear only once. Source material: non-Treg CD4+ T cells sorted from blood. All receptors derive from a human donor in good health. Both conserved end residues are part of each CDR3. A D gene is named only where the DNA matches it firmly. The size entry is marked missing in some rows and otherwise reads once, few, many or a size class.

abundance | j_gene | d_gene | v_gene | CDR3aa | CDR3nt
NA | TRBJ2-7 | TRBD1 | TRBV5-1 | CASSRTGTGPYEQYF | TGCGCCAGCAGCAGAACCGGGACAGGGCCTTACGAGCAGTACTTC
NA | TRBJ2-3 | TRBD2 | TRBV9 | CASSPRDYYPDTQYF | TGTGCCAGCAGCCCCCGGGACTACTACCCAGATACGCAGTATTTT
NA | TRBJ2-7 | NA | TRBV7-3 | CASSRGGVWDEQYF | TGTGCCAGCAGCCGAGGCGGGGTTTGGGACGAGCAGTACTTC
NA | TRBJ1-5 | NA | TRBV19 | CASSFSSHSNQPQHF | TGTGCCAGTAGTTTCTCCTCACATAGCAATCAGCCCCAGCATTTT
NA | TRBJ1-2 | NA | TRBV10-1 | CASSEGTDYGYTF | TGCGCCAGCAGTGAGGGGACGGACTATGGCTACACCTTC
few | TRBJ1-1 | NA | TRBV19 | CATYPGGKGVTEAFF | TGTGCCACCTACCCGGGAGGTAAGGGTGTCACTGAAGCTTTCTTT
NA | TRBJ1-4 | TRBD1 | TRBV2 | CARGTATNEKLFF | TGTGCCAGAGGGACAGCAACTAATGAAAAACTGTTTTTT
NA | TRBJ1-2 | NA | TRBV19 | CASSSGRNGYTF | TGTGCCAGTAGTTCAGGGAGGAATGGCTACACCTTC
once | TRBJ1-6 | TRBD1 | TRBV25-1 | CASSELDRDNSPLHF | TGTGCCAGCAGTGAACTTGACAGGGATAATTCACCCCTCCACTTT
NA | TRBJ2-7 | NA | TRBV6-6 | CASHPDSVVYEQYF | TGTGCCAGCCACCCTGACAGTGTGGTCTACGAGCAGTACTTC
NA | TRBJ1-6 | TRBD1 | TRBV7-9 | CASTTRQGESYNSPLHF | TGTGCCAGCACCACCAGACAGGGGGAGTCCTATAATTCACCCCTCCACTTT
NA | TRBJ1-5 | NA | TRBV9 | CASGSNQPQHF | TGTGCCAGCGGAAGCAATCAGCCCCAGCATTTT
NA | TRBJ1-1 | NA | TRBV18 | CASSRPTVKTEAFF | TGTGCCAGCTCACGACCGACAGTGAAGACTGAAGCTTTCTTT
NA | TRBJ2-7 | NA | TRBV10-2 | CASSESPRGEQYF | TGCGCCAGCAGTGAGTCACCAAGGGGCGAGCAGTACTTC
once | TRBJ1-4 | NA | TRBV28 | CASSHGGANEKLFF | TGTGCCAGCAGCCACGGGGGGGCGAATGAAAAACTGTTTTTT
NA | TRBJ2-7 | TRBD1 | TRBV28 | CASSFDLRDRASYEQYF | TGTGCCAGCAGTTTTGACCTAAGGGACAGGGCGTCCTACGAGCAGTACTTC
NA | TRBJ2-5 | NA | TRBV4-2 | CASSQEGSPKETQYF | TGTGCCAGCAGCCAAGAGGGGTCTCCCAAAGAGACCCAGTACTTC
few | TRBJ2-2 | NA | TRBV30 | CAWSAYRHRDFKNTGELFF | TGTGCCTGGAGTGCCTACCGTCACCGGGACTTCAAGAACACCGGGGAGCTGTTTTTT
NA | TRBJ2-5 | TRBD1 | TRBV5-6 | CASSFGTGGLETQYF | TGTGCCAGCAGCTTTGGTACAGGGGGACTGGAGACCCAGTACTTC
once | TRBJ2-2 | TRBD2 | TRBV7-2 | CASSLAASGGPSNTGELFF | TGTGCCAGCAGCTTAGCGGCTAGCGGGGGGCCGTCCAACACCGGGGAGCTGTTTTTT
few | TRBJ2-7 | TRBD1 | TRBV10-1 | CASSDPGGEYEQYF | TGCGCCAGCAGTGACCCAGGGGGCGAATACGAGCAGTACTTC
NA | TRBJ1-2 | NA | TRBV14 | CASSQDNSARRSGYTF | TGTGCCAGCAGCCAAGATAACAGCGCGCGAAGGTCTGGCTACACCTTC
NA | TRBJ2-1 | NA | TRBV19 | CASSIYGQSSSYNEQFF | TGTGCCAGTAGTATTTATGGGCAGTCCAGCTCCTACAATGAGCAGTTCTTC
NA | TRBJ1-2 | NA | TRBV10-3 | CAMSWDAKGDGYTF | TGTGCCATGTCATGGGACGCTAAAGGAGATGGCTACACCTTC
NA | TRBJ1-6 | NA | TRBV2 | CASSEGQGNSPLHF | TGTGCCAGCAGTGAAGGCCAGGGGAATTCACCCCTCCACTTT
NA | TRBJ2-1 | TRBD2 | TRBV30 | CAWSDTSGGSFYNEQFF | TGTGCCTGGAGTGATACTAGCGGGGGGTCGTTTTACAATGAGCAGTTCTTC
NA | TRBJ1-4 | TRBD1 | TRBV5-1 | CASSVGGTANEKLFF | TGCGCCAGCAGCGTAGGGGGGACAGCTAATGAAAAACTGTTTTTT
NA | TRBJ2-1 | NA | TRBV7-2 | CASSSDLYSYNEQFF | TGTGCCAGCAGCTCCGACTTGTACTCCTACAATGAGCAGTTCTTC
few | TRBJ1-4 | NA | TRBV6-6 | CASSYSPGPREKLFF | TGTGCCAGCAGTTACTCACCGGGGCCCCGGGAAAAACTGTTTTTT
NA | TRBJ1-6 | NA | TRBV11-1 | CASTSLAGFNSPLHF | TGTGCCAGCACCAGCTTGGCGGGTTTTAATTCACCCCTCCACTTT
NA | TRBJ2-2 | NA | TRBV5-1 | CASSLGGEGTGELFF | TGCGCCAGCAGCTTGGGGGGTGAGGGCACCGGGGAGCTGTTTTTT
NA | TRBJ1-3 | NA | TRBV19 | CASSAPTVSGNTIYF | TGTGCCAGTAGTGCACCGACAGTCTCTGGAAACACCATATATTTT
NA | TRBJ2-2 | NA | TRBV2 | CASANTANTGELFF | TGTGCCAGCGCGAACACAGCGAACACCGGGGAGCTGTTTTTT
NA | TRBJ2-1 | TRBD1 | TRBV5-1 | CASSFDTGEQFF | TGCGCCAGCAGCTTCGATACAGGGGAACAGTTCTTC
NA | TRBJ2-5 | NA | TRBV20-1 | CSARGQETQYF | TGCAGTGCTAGGGGTCAAGAGACCCAGTACTTC
NA | TRBJ2-7 | NA | TRBV4-3 | CASSQFSDSNYEQYF | TGCGCCAGCAGCCAATTTAGCGACAGTAACTACGAGCAGTACTTC
NA | TRBJ1-5 | TRBD1 | TRBV12-5 | CASGLGPKRQGEADQPQHF | TGTGCTAGTGGTTTGGGACCAAAAAGACAGGGTGAAGCGGATCAGCCCCAGCATTTT
NA | TRBJ1-5 | NA | TRBV19 | CASSIVLGGSNQPQHF | TGTGCCAGTAGTATAGTTCTGGGGGGCTCGAATCAGCCCCAGCATTTT
NA | TRBJ1-3 | NA | TRBV5-1 | CASSLAGTDSGNTIYF | TGCGCCAGCAGCTTGGCAGGGACGGACTCTGGAAACACCATATATTTT
NA | TRBJ1-1 | NA | TRBV10-1 | CASRPFGNTEAFF | TGCGCCAGCAGGCCGTTCGGGAACACTGAAGCTTTCTTT
NA | TRBJ1-6 | NA | TRBV2 | CASSEGLGSGSYNSPLHF | TGTGCCAGCAGTGAAGGTTTGGGGTCCGGCTCCTATAATTCACCCCTCCACTTT
NA | TRBJ2-3 | NA | TRBV7-3 | CASSFYPGTDTQYF | TGTGCCAGCAGCTTTTACCCGGGGACAGATACGCAGTATTTT
NA | TRBJ1-3 | NA | TRBV5-1 | CASSSSENSGNTIYF | TGCGCCAGCAGTAGCAGTGAAAACTCTGGAAACACCATATATTTT
NA | TRBJ2-3 | TRBD2 | TRBV7-8 | CASSSQAGGDTQYF | TGTGCCAGCAGCTCTCAAGCGGGGGGAGATACGCAGTATTTT
few | TRBJ1-6 | NA | TRBV30 | CAWSIQGHPSSYNSPLHF | TGTGCCTGGAGTATACAGGGTCATCCGAGCTCCTATAATTCACCCCTCCACTTT
NA | TRBJ1-1 | TRBD1 | TRBV7-2 | CASSRTGGSSEAFF | TGTGCCAGCAGCCGAACAGGGGGCAGTTCTGAAGCTTTCTTT
once | TRBJ2-1 | NA | TRBV6-5 | CASSELGLGNEQFF | TGTGCCAGCAGTGAACTAGGCTTAGGGAATGAGCAGTTCTTC
NA | TRBJ2-2 | NA | TRBV5-1 | CASSSRETGELFF | TGCGCCAGCAGCTCCCGCGAAACCGGGGAGCTGTTTTTT
NA | TRBJ2-6 | NA | TRBV4-3 | CASSQASRGGSGANVLTF | TGCGCCAGCAGCCAAGCTTCTCGGGGTGGAAGTGGGGCCAACGTCCTGACTTTC
NA | TRBJ1-4 | TRBD1 | TRBV10-3 | CAISEGQGKGANEKLFF | TGTGCCATCAGTGAGGGACAGGGGAAAGGGGCTAATGAAAAACTGTTTTTT
NA | TRBJ1-2 | NA | TRBV4-2 | CASSPEDAGVYGYTF | TGTGCCAGCAGCCCCGAGGATGCAGGGGTATATGGCTACACCTTC
NA | TRBJ2-2 | NA | TRBV19 | CASSGGWYTGELFF | TGTGCCAGTAGTGGCGGGTGGTACACCGGGGAGCTGTTTTTT
NA | TRBJ2-2 | NA | TRBV2 | CATGVLNTGELFF | TGTGCCACAGGGGTCTTAAACACCGGGGAGCTGTTTTTT
NA | TRBJ2-2 | TRBD2 | TRBV5-6 | CASSYGLVSTGELFF | TGTGCCAGCAGCTATGGACTAGTATCTACCGGGGAGCTGTTTTTT
once | TRBJ1-2 | NA | TRBV5-1 | CASSLVPGGSYGYTF | TGCGCCAGCAGCTTGGTCCCCGGAGGCTCCTATGGCTACACCTTC
NA | TRBJ2-5 | NA | TRBV28 | CASSLEEGHGDSPEGETQYF | TGTGCCAGCAGTTTGGAGGAGGGCCACGGAGACAGCCCCGAAGGGGAGACCCAGTACTTC
NA | TRBJ1-1 | NA | TRBV27 | CASSLLRGGVQGGSLNTEAFF | TGTGCCAGCAGTTTATTAAGGGGAGGGGTACAGGGAGGGAGCCTGAACACTGAAGCTTTCTTT
NA | TRBJ2-1 | TRBD1 | TRBV19 | CASSIDRGLHNEQFF | TGTGCCAGTAGCATAGACAGGGGCCTCCACAATGAGCAGTTCTTC
NA | TRBJ2-3 | TRBD2 | TRBV5-4 | CASRAGTSGALDTQYF | TGTGCCAGCAGGGCCGGGACTAGCGGCGCCCTGGATACGCAGTATTTT